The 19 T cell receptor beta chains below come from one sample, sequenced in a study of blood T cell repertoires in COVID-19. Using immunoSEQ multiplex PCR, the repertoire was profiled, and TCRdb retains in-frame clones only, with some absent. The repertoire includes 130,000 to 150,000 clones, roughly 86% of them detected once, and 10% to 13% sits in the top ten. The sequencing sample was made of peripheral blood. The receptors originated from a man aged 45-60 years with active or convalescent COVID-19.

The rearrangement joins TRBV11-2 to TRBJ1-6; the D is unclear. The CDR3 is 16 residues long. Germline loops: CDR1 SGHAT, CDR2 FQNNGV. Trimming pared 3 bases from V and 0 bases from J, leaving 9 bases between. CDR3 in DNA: TGTGCCAGCAGCTTCCGGTCGAGCTCCTATAATTCACCCCTCCACTTT. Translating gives CASSFRSSSYNSPLHF.

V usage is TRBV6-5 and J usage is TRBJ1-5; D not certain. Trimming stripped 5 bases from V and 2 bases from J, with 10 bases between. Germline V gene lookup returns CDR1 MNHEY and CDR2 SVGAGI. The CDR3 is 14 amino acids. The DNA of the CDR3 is TGTGCCAGCAGTCGGAACAGAGGCAATCAGCCCCAGCATTTT. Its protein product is CASSRNRGNQPQHF.

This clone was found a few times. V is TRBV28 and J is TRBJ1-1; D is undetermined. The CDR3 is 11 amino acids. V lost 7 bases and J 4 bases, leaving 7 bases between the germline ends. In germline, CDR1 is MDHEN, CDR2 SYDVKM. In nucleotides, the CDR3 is TGTGCCAGCACCGGAGGCACTGAAGCTTTCTTT. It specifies CASTGGTEAFF.

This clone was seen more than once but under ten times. CDR3 nucleotides: TGTGCCAGCAGCCAAGGGCAGGGAGGTGGCTACACCTTC. Translating it yields CASSQGQGGGYTF. The chain couples TRBV3-1 (or the pseudogene TRBV3-2) to TRBJ1-2; TRBD1 is a possible D gene (5 bases). This CDR3 comprises 13 residues. Germline CDR1 is LGHDT and CDR2 is YNNKEL (reference sequence). Trimming shortened V by 1 base and J by 7 bases, and 10 bases separated the two germline ends.

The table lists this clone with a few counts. The DNA for the CDR3 is TGCGCCAGCAGCTCACAGGTAGGACAGCCCCAGCATTTT. Its protein product is CASSSQVGQPQHF. The chain has TRBV5-1 and TRBJ1-5; D perhaps matches TRBD1 (5 bases). Trimming took off 3 bases at V and 7 bases at J, with 11 bases between the two ends. The CDR3 spans 13 residues. Per germline, CDR1 SGHRS and CDR2 YFSETQ.

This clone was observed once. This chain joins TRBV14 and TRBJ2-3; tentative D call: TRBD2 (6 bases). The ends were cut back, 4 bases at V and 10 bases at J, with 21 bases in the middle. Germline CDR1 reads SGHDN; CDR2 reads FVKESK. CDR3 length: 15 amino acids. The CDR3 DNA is TGTGCCAGCAGCCCCCTAGCGCTCAGAACCGACGCGCAGTATTTT. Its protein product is CASSPLALRTDAQYF. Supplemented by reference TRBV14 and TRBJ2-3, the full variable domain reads EAGVTQFPSHSVIEKGQTVTLRCDPISGHDNLYWYRRVMGKEIKFLLHFVKESKQDESGMPNNRFLAERTGGTYSTLKVQPAELEDSGVYFCASSPLALRTDAQYFGPGTRLTVL.

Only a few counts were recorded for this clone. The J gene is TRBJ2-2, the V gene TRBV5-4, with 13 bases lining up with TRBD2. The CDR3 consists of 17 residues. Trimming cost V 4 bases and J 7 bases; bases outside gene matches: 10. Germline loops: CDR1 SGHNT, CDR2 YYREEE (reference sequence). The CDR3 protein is CASSKSWTSGSGGELFF. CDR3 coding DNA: TGTGCCAGCAGCAAGTCTTGGACTAGCGGGAGTGGCGGGGAGCTGTTTTTT.

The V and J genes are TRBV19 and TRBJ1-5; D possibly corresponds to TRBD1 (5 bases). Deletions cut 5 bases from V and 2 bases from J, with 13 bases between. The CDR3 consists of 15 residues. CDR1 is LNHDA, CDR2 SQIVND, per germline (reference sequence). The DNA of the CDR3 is TGTGCCAGTAGTTTCAGGGAGGGAGGCAATCAGCCCCAGCATTTT. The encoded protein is CASSFREGGNQPQHF.

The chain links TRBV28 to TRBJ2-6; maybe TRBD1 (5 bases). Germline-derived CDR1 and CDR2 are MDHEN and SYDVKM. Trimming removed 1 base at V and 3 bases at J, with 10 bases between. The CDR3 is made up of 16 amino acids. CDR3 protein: CASSLYQGRGANVLTF. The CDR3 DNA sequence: TGTGCCAGCAGTTTATATCAGGGTCGTGGGGCCAACGTCCTGACTTTC.

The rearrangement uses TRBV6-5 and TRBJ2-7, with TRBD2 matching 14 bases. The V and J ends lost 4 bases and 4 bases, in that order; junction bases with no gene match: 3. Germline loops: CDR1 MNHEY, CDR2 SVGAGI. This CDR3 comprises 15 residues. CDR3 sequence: CASSSGLAGVYEQYF. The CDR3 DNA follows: TGTGCCAGCAGTTCGGGACTAGCGGGAGTTTACGAGCAGTACTTC.

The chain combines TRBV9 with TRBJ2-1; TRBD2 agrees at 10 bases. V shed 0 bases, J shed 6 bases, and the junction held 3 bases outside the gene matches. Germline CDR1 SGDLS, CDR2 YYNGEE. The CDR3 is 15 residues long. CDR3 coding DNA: TGTGCCAGCAGCGTAGACCTAGCGGGAGCCAATGAGCAGTTCTTC. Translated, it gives CASSVDLAGANEQFF. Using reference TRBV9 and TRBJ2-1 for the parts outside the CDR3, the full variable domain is DSGVTQTPKHLITATGQRVTLRCSPRSGDLSVYWYQQSLDQGLQFLIQYYNGEERAKGNILERFSAQQFPDLHSELNLSSLELGDSALYFCASSVDLAGANEQFFGPGTRLTVL.

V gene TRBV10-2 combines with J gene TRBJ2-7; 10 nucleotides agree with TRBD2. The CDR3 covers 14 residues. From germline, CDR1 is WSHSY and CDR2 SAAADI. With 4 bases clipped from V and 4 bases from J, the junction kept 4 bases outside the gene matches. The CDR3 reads CASSGIAGGYEQYF. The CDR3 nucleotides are TGCGCCAGCAGTGGAATAGCGGGGGGATACGAGCAGTACTTC.

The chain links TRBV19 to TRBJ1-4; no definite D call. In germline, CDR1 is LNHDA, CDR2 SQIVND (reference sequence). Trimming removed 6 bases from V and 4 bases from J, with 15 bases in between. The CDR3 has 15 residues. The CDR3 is CASSSLSGNNEKLFF. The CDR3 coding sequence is TGTGCCAGTAGCAGCCTATCGGGGAATAATGAAAAACTGTTTTTT. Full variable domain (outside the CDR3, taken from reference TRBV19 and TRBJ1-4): DGGITQSPKYLFRKEGQNVTLSCEQNLNHDAMYWYRQDPGQGLRLIYYSQIVNDFQKGDIAEGYSVSREKKESFPLTVTSAQKNPTAFYLCASSSLSGNNEKLFFGSGTQLSVL.

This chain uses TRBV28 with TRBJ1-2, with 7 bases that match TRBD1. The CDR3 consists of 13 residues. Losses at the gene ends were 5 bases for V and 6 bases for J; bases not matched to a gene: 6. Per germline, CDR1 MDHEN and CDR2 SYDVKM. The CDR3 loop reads CASSPDRVDGYTF. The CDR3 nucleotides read TGTGCCAGCAGTCCCGACAGGGTTGATGGCTACACCTTC.

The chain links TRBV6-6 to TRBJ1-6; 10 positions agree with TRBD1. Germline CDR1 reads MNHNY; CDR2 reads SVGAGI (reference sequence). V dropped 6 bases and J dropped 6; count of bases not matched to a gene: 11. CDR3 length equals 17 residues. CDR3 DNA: TGTGCCAGCAGCCGAGCAACTAGGACAGGGGGTAATTCACCCCTCCACTTT. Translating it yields CASSRATRTGGNSPLHF.

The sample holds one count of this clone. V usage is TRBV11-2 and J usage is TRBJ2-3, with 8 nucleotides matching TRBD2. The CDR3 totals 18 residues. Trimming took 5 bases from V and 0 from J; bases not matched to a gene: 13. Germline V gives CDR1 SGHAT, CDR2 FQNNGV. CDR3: CASSLQGGTSGSTDTQYF. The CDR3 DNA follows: TGTGCCAGCAGCCTACAAGGGGGTACTAGCGGCAGCACAGATACGCAGTATTTT. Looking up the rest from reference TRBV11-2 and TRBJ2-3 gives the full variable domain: EAGVAQSPRYKIIEKRQSVAFWCNPISGHATLYWYQQILGQGPKLLIQFQNNGVVDDSQLPKDRFSAERLKGVDSTLKIQPAKLEDSAVYLCASSLQGGTSGSTDTQYFGPGTRLTVL.

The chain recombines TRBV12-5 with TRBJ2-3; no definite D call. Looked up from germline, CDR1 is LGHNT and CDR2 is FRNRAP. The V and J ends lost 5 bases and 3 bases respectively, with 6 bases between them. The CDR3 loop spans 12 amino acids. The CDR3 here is CASGTETDTQYF. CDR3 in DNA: TGTGCTAGTGGTACCGAGACAGATACGCAGTATTTT. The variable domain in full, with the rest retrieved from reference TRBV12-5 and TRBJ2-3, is DARVTQTPRHKVTEMGQEVTMRCQPILGHNTVFWYRQTMMQGLELLAYFRNRAPLDDSGMPKDRFSAEMPDATLATLKIQPSEPRDSAVYFCASGTETDTQYFGPGTRLTVL.

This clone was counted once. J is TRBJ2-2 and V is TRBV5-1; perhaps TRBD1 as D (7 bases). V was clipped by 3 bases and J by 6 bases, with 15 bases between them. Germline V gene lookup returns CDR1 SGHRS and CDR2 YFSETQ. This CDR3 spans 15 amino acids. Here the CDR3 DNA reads TGCGCCAGCAGCTGGACAGGCGGGGTCTCCGGGGAGCTGTTTTTT. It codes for CASSWTGGVSGELFF.

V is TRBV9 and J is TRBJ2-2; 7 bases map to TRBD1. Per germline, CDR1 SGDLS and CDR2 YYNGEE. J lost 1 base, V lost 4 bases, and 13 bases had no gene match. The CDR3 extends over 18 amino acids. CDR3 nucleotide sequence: TGTGCCAGCAGCCCTAACAGGCTACAGGGGTTGAACACCGGGGAGCTGTTTTTT. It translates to CASSPNRLQGLNTGELFF.